The 31 T cell receptor beta chains in this list originate from one sample, sequenced in a study of immune heterogeneity within non-small cell lung tumors. Multiplex PCR employing 32 V and 13 J primers generated amplicons of the TCR beta CDR3. TCRdb reprocessed the multiplex PCR reads with MiXCR, giving one entry per CDR3 protein. This table holds approximately 29,000 distinct CDR3 sequences, 28% found once. Bulk tumor genomic DNA, 600 ng per sample, was used as template. Surgical sampling yielded several biopsies per primary tumor (spaced far apart). Patients went through curative surgery, and their non-small cell lung cancer was untreated and newly diagnosed. Sequencing input: lung tumor tissue. These receptors all come from a man aged 40-49 years with non-small cell lung cancer.

The CDR3 loop reads CASSQDPHNEQFF. CDR3 bases: TGTGCCAGCAGCCAAGACCCACACAATGAGCAGTTCTTC. The chain combines TRBV3-1 with TRBJ2-1; D is unresolved. CDR1 is LGHDT and CDR2 is YNNKEL in the germline V gene (reference sequence). With 0 bases removed from V and 5 bases from J, the gap between germline ends came to 5 bases. The CDR3 spans 13 residues.

The V and J genes are TRBV4-1 and TRBJ2-2; 16 bases are a match to TRBD2. The J segment lost 2 bases and the V segment lost 5 bases, leaving 8 bases of the junction unmatched. Germline CDR1 and CDR2: MGHRA and YSYEKL. This CDR3 comprises 19 residues. The CDR3 loop is CASSTPGLAGGKNTGELFF. CDR3 coding DNA: TGCGCCAGCAGCACTCCGGGACTAGCGGGAGGGAAAAACACCGGGGAGCTGTTTTTT.

The rearrangement joins TRBV5-1 to TRBJ2-5, with D possibly TRBD1 on 5 matching bases. Germline loops: CDR1 SGHRS, CDR2 YFSETQ. V lost 0 bases and J lost 5, with 14 bases in between. This CDR3 is 15 amino acids long. The CDR3 loop is CASSLEGRVGETQYF. CDR3 nucleotide sequence: TGCGCCAGCAGCTTGGAGGGCAGGGTAGGCGAGACCCAGTACTTC.

The sample holds many counts of this clonotype. The CDR3 nucleotides read TGCAGCGATTACCGGGACAGGGAAAATGAGCAGTTCTTC. Its protein product is CSDYRDRENEQFF. V is TRBV29-1 and J is TRBJ2-1; 9 nucleotides agree with TRBD1. Germline-derived CDR1 and CDR2 are SQVTM and ANQGSEA. Losses at the gene ends were 7 bases for V and 7 bases for J; bases not matched to a gene: 8. CDR3 size: 13 residues.

This clonotype occurred a few times. The chain combines TRBV9 with TRBJ2-3; possibly TRBD1 for D (6 bases). Germline values: CDR1 SGDLS, CDR2 YYNGEE. This CDR3 has 14 amino acids. V lost 7 bases and J lost 6, with 18 bases in between. In DNA, the CDR3 is TGTGCCAGCGTACCACACTCAGGGGTGGATACGCAGTATTTT. Its translation is CASVPHSGVDTQYF.

V is TRBV29-1 and J is TRBJ1-2; TRBD1 might be the D (5 bases). This CDR3 region has 13 residues. The V gene's germline CDR1 is SQVTM and CDR2 ANQGSEA. With 7 bases removed from V and 6 bases from J, the gap between germline ends came to 18 bases. The CDR3 sequence is CSALRGGIDGYTF. The CDR3 region has the DNA TGCAGCGCCCTCCGCGGGGGGATTGATGGCTACACCTTC.

Of note for this clonotype: This may come from a read error, since a much larger clone is one base off. The CDR3 reads CASSRGWGAYYYEQYF. In nucleotides, the CDR3 is TGTGCCAGTAGTAGGGGATGGGGGGCCTACTACTACGAGCAGTACTTC. J is TRBJ2-7 and V is TRBV19, with D possibly called TRBD1 or TRBD2 (6 bases each). There are 16 residues in the CDR3. V was pared by 4 bases and J by 3 bases, with 19 bases between. CDR1 is LNHDA and CDR2 is SQIVND in the germline V gene (reference sequence).

This clonotype was seen a handful of times. The V and J genes are TRBV6-4 and TRBJ2-5; D is unclear. V was trimmed by 4 bases and J by 7 bases, leaving 16 bases between them. The CDR3 covers 14 residues. Germline lookup yields CDR1 MRHNA and CDR2 SNTAGT. The CDR3 DNA reads as TGTGCCAGCAGTGGCTACTGGCCCCCGGGGACCCAGTACTTC. This codes for CASSGYWPPGTQYF.

This clonotype was seen repeatedly, ten times or more. The rearrangement joins TRBV5-1 to TRBJ1-5; D is uncertain. Per the germline V gene, CDR1 is SGHRS and CDR2 is YFSETQ. The length of the CDR3 is 15 residues. Trimming took 7 bases from V and 2 from J, leaving 16 bases between them. CDR3 nucleotides: TGCGCCAGCCAAGCCGACGGTAGAGGCAATCAGCCCCAGCATTTT. Its protein is CASQADGRGNQPQHF.

This clonotype was recorded at least ten times. The genes are TRBV7-8 and TRBJ1-5; D not certain. The germline gives CDR1 SGHVS, CDR2 FQNEAQ. Trimming removed 2 bases at V and 6 bases at J, with 11 bases between. This CDR3 has 14 amino acids. DNA of the CDR3: TGTGCCAGCAGCTTATATCGTAGTTTTCAGCCCCAGCATTTT. It codes for CASSLYRSFQPQHF.

The genes are TRBV5-1 and TRBJ2-3; TRBD1 might be the D (6 bases). V was shortened by 5 bases and J by 5 bases, with 12 bases between the two germline ends. This CDR3 contains 13 residues. Germline V gene lookup returns CDR1 SGHRS and CDR2 YFSETQ. CDR3 sequence reads: CASSQDRRDTQYF. The CDR3 DNA is TGCGCCAGCAGTCAAGACAGGAGAGATACGCAGTATTTT. The variable domain in full, with the rest retrieved from reference TRBV5-1 and TRBJ2-3, is KAGVTQTPRYLIKTRGQQVTLSCSPISGHRSVSWYQQTPGQGLQFLFEYFSETQRNKGNFPGRFSGRQFSNSRSEMNVSTLELGDSALYLCASSQDRRDTQYFGPGTRLTVL.

This clonotype was detected only a few times. The chain uses TRBV15 and TRBJ2-7; unclear D gene. Trimming cost V 7 bases and J 13 bases, with 11 bases left between them. Germline V gene lookup returns CDR1 LNHNV and CDR2 YYDKDF (reference sequence). The CDR3 covers 9 residues. The DNA of the CDR3 is TGTGCCACCAAGGGTATGGAATACTTC. Its protein is CATKGMEYF.

The genes are TRBV24-1 and TRBJ2-1, with TRBD1 identical over 9 bases. This CDR3 comprises 17 residues. The V gene end was trimmed by 7 bases and the J gene end by 6 bases; junction bases not matched to a gene: 15. Germline CDR1 reads KGHDR; CDR2 reads SFDVKD. The CDR3 bases are TGTGCCACCAGGGCTACCGGGACAGGGTTGGTCGGCAATGAGCAGTTCTTC. It translates to CATRATGTGLVGNEQFF.

This clonotype was counted ten times or more. The chain joins TRBV5-1 to TRBJ1-4; 7 positions match TRBD1. This CDR3 region has 14 residues. From germline, CDR1 is SGHRS and CDR2 YFSETQ. Unmatched junction bases numbered 8, after V lost 5 bases and J lost 7 bases. The CDR3 here is CASSPGGTIEKLFF. The CDR3 DNA is TGCGCCAGCAGTCCAGGGGGAACGATTGAAAAACTGTTTTTT.

In the case of this clonotype: Its ends do not fully match the called genes, so a read error is possible. The chain carries TRBV20-1 and TRBJ1-6; D might be TRBD1 (6 bases). The CDR3 loop spans 14 amino acids. The germline V gene has CDR1 DFQATT and CDR2 SNEGSKA (reference sequence). For the CDR3, the DNA is TGCAGTGCTAGAGCCCGGGGGGCAGTATCACCCCTCAACTTT. Amino acid sequence: CSARARGAVSPLNF.

The sample holds a few counts of this clonotype. This chain links TRBV28 with TRBJ1-4; D is perhaps TRBD1 (6 bases). The CDR3 sequence is 15 residues long. V was cut by 2 bases and J by 5 bases, with 12 bases left in between. Germline V gene lookup returns CDR1 MDHEN and CDR2 SYDVKM. CDR3 sequence (DNA): TGTGCCAGCAGTTTAGGGGGGCGGGGGAATGAAAAACTGTTTTTT. Protein sequence: CASSLGGRGNEKLFF.

This clonotype was seen ten or more times. The chain is built from TRBV6-2 or TRBV6-3 and TRBJ2-7; D remains ambiguous. Germline-derived CDR1 and CDR2 are MNHEY and SVGEGT. This CDR3 comprises 13 residues. V was pared by 2 bases and J by 2 bases, with 7 bases between. Here the CDR3 DNA reads TGTGCCAGCAGTTACGCGCACGCCTACGAGCAGTACTTC. Translating gives CASSYAHAYEQYF.

This clonotype is medium-sized. The gene calls are TRBV29-1 and TRBJ2-6, with no clear D. Per the germline V gene, CDR1 is SQVTM and CDR2 is ANQGSEA. Deletions cut 7 bases from V and 4 bases from J, with 11 bases between. This CDR3 region has 13 residues. As DNA, the CDR3 is TGCAGCGCTCTTGACATAGGGGCCAACGTCCTGACTTTC. Amino acids: CSALDIGANVLTF.

This clonotype occurred a few times. V gene TRBV24-1 combines with J gene TRBJ2-1; D is undetermined. Germline CDR1 reads KGHDR; CDR2 reads SFDVKD. The CDR3 totals 13 residues. V shed 5 bases and J shed 9 bases, with 13 bases lying between them. The CDR3 sequence: CATSAAGFGEQFF. DNA of the CDR3: TGTGCCACCAGTGCGGCTGGGTTTGGTGAGCAGTTCTTC.

This clonotype was found many times. The V call is TRBV12-3 or TRBV12-4, the J call TRBJ1-2; D is ambiguous. There are 15 residues in the CDR3. V lost 1 base and J 0 bases, leaving 9 bases between the germline ends. The CDR3 here is CASSLVVGSNYGYTF. CDR3 coding DNA: TGTGCCAGCAGTTTAGTGGTAGGGTCTAACTATGGCTACACCTTC.

This clonotype was detected only a few times. This chain joins TRBV9 and TRBJ2-2; 10 bases agree with TRBD2. The germline gives CDR1 SGDLS, CDR2 YYNGEE. The trim removed 6 bases at V and 7 bases at J, leaving 9 bases unmatched. The CDR3 is 15 residues long. The CDR3 bases are TGTGCCAGCACCCTAGACAGGACTAGCGGCGGGGAGCTGTTTTTT. Residues: CASTLDRTSGGELFF. The full variable domain, its missing parts supplied by reference TRBV9 and TRBJ2-2, is DSGVTQTPKHLITATGQRVTLRCSPRSGDLSVYWYQQSLDQGLQFLIQYYNGEERAKGNILERFSAQQFPDLHSELNLSSLELGDSALYFCASTLDRTSGGELFFGEGSRLTVL.

As for this clonotype: The junction departs from germline at one end; a sequencing error may be responsible. The chain joins TRBV4-2 to TRBJ2-1; 11 bases fit TRBD2. There are 18 residues in the CDR3. The germline V gene encodes CDR1 LGHNA and CDR2 YNFKEQ. CDR3 protein: CASSQERGTSGTYNKQFF. CDR3 in DNA: TGTGCCAGCAGCCAAGAAAGGGGGACTAGCGGAACCTACAATAAGCAGTTCTTC.

This sequence joins TRBV3-1 and TRBJ2-2; D may be TRBD2 (7 bases). Germline-derived CDR1 and CDR2 are LGHDT and YNNKEL (reference sequence). V was shortened by 4 bases and J by 5 bases, with 17 bases between the two germline ends. This CDR3 has 16 amino acids. DNA of the CDR3: TGTGCCAGCAGCCGCAGGGGCGGGAGTTTAACCGGGGAGCTGTTTTTT. It encodes CASSRRGGSLTGELFF. Together with reference TRBV3-1 and TRBJ2-2, the CDR3 gives the full variable domain: DTAVSQTPKYLVTQMGNDKSIKCEQNLGHDTMYWYKQDSKKFLKIMFSYNNKELIINETVPNRFSPKSPDKAHLNLHINSLELGDSAVYFCASSRRGGSLTGELFFGEGSRLTVL.

This clonotype was detected ten times or more. The chain is built from TRBV13 and TRBJ2-3; D gene uncertain. Germline values: CDR1 PRHDT, CDR2 FYEKMQ (reference sequence). The CDR3 contains 13 residues. V lost 5 bases to trimming and J lost 1 base, with 7 bases between them. Here the CDR3 DNA reads TGTGCCAGCAGCCCAAGAGGCACAGATACGCAGTATTTT. It translates to CASSPRGTDTQYF.

In its sample, this clonotype was seen many times. The chain joins TRBV13 to TRBJ2-6; unclear D gene. Trimming left V 5 bases short and J 2 bases short, with 7 bases between. The germline CDR1 and CDR2 sequences are PRHDT and FYEKMQ (reference sequence). The CDR3 is made up of 14 amino acids. CDR3 sequence reads: CASSQHTGANVLTF. In nucleotides, the CDR3 is TGTGCCAGCAGCCAGCATACTGGGGCCAACGTCCTGACTTTC.

This clonotype has more than one count but fewer than ten. The rearrangement uses TRBV6-1 and TRBJ1-2, with TRBD1 as a possible D gene (6 bases). CDR3 size: 17 residues. With 5 bases removed from V and 0 bases from J, the gap between germline ends came to 19 bases. Germline V gene sequence: CDR1 MNHNS, CDR2 SASEGT. The CDR3 region is CASSSGGGTRSNYGYTF. DNA of the CDR3: TGTGCCAGCAGTTCGGGGGGGGGGACACGATCTAACTATGGCTACACCTTC.

This clonotype was recorded at least ten times. CDR3 DNA: TGTGCCAGCAGTTTATTCCAGGGTTGGGACACTGAAGCTTTCTTT. It translates to CASSLFQGWDTEAFF. The chain has TRBV27 and TRBJ1-1, with a tentative D call TRBD1 (5 bases). The V gene lost 1 base and the J gene lost 3 bases, with 12 bases spanning the gap. CDR1 is MNHEY and CDR2 is SMNVEV in the germline V gene (reference sequence). The CDR3 runs 15 residues.

This clonotype has ten or more counts. The chain combines TRBV20-1 with TRBJ2-5, with unresolved D. This CDR3 comprises 10 residues. The V and J ends lost 4 bases and 1 base respectively, with 1 base between them. Germline V CDR1 and CDR2: DFQATT, SNEGSKA (reference sequence). The CDR3 spells CSAIQETQYF. The CDR3 DNA sequence: TGCAGTGCTATCCAAGAGACCCAGTACTTC.

The V call is TRBV10-3, the J call TRBJ2-5; 8 bases match TRBD2. Germline-derived CDR1 and CDR2 are ENHRY and SYGVKD. V was pared by 6 bases and J by 9 bases, with 12 bases of the junction left unmatched. The CDR3 runs to 14 residues. The CDR3 nucleotides are TGTGCCATCAGCTTGACTAGCGAGCTAATGCCCCAGTACTTC. This encodes CAISLTSELMPQYF.

The CDR3 loop reads CASSLRRGSGSNQPQHF. DNA of the CDR3: TGTGCCAGCAGCCTACGGAGGGGAAGTGGTAGCAATCAGCCCCAGCATTTT. This chain links TRBV2 with TRBJ1-5; possibly TRBD1 for D (5 bases). The CDR3 has 17 amino acids. The V gene lost 6 bases and the J gene lost 0 bases, with 18 bases spanning the gap. CDR1 and CDR2 from the germline V gene are SNHLY and FYNNEI.

This clonotype has a single count. In DNA, the CDR3 is TGTGCCAGTAGATCGACAGGGAGCCATGGCTACACCTTC. Its translation is CASRSTGSHGYTF. This sequence joins TRBV19 and TRBJ1-2; 7 bases are a match to TRBD1. V was clipped by 6 bases and J by 6 bases; unmatched bases: 7. The length of the CDR3 is 13 residues. Germline CDR1 is LNHDA and CDR2 is SQIVND (reference sequence).